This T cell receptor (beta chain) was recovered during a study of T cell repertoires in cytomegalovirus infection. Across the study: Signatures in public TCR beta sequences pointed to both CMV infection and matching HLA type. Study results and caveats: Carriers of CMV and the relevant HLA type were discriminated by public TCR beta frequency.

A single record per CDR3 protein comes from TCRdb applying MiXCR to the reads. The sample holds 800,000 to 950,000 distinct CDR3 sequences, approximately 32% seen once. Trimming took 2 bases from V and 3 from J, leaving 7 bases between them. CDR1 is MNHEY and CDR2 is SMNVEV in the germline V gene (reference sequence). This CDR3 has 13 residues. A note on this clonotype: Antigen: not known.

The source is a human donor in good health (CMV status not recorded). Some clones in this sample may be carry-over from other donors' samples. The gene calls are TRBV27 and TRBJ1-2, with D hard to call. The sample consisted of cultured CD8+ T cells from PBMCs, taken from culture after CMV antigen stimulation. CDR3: CASSLQLHYGYTF. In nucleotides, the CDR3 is TGTGCCAGCAGTTTACAGCTTCACTATGGCTACACCTTC.